This TCR beta chain was retrieved from a study of blood T cell repertoires in COVID-19. Study overall: Acute and convalescent COVID-19 specimens originated in the United States, Italy and Spain. T cells, B-cell-depleted T cells, or PBMCs provided the cDNA or gDNA that served as material.

In the study's own analysis: Reference gene primers were amplified, and this amplification served to estimate nucleated cell counts. The repertoire was sequenced with immunoSEQ multiplex PCR; TCRdb's copy has only in-frame clones and lacks some. V, J and clone size are taken as reported in that table, and D and trimming were inferred from the DNA itself. The repertoire holds approximately 230,000 clones, roughly 83% seen once, with about 9.6% in the top ten. CDR1 and CDR2 from the germline V gene are SGHRS and YFSETQ. There are 13 residues in the CDR3. Trimming stripped 4 bases from V and 5 bases from J, with 13 bases between.

The V call is TRBV5-1, the J call TRBJ2-7; TRBD1 is a possible D gene (6 bases). The sample comprised peripheral blood. The TCR comes from a man aged 80 or over with acute or convalescent COVID-19. CDR3 bases: TGCGCCAGCAGCCGCCAGGGGCCGGACGAGCAGTACTTC. Translated, it gives CASSRQGPDEQYF. Variable domain in full (rest from reference TRBV5-1 and TRBJ2-7): KAGVTQTPRYLIKTRGQQVTLSCSPISGHRSVSWYQQTPGQGLQFLFEYFSETQRNKGNFPGRFSGRQFSNSRSEMNVSTLELGDSALYLCASSRQGPDEQYFGPGTRLTVT.